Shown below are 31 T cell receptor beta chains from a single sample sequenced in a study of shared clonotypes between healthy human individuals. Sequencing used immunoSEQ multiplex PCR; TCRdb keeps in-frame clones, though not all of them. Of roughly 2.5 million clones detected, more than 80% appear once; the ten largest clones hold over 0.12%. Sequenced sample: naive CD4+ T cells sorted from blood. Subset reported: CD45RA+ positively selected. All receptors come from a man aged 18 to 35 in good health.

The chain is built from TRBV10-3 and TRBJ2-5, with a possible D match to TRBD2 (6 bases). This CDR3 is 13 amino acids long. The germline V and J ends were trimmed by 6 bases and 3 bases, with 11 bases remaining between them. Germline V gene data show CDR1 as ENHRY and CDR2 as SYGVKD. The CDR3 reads CAIRGGEEETQYF. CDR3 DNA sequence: TGTGCCATCAGGGGTGGGGAGGAAGAGACCCAGTACTTC.

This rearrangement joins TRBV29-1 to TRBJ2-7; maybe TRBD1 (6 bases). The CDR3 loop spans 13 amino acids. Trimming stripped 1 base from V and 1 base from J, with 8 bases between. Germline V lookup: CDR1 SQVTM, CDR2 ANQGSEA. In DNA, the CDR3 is TGCAGCGTTGAAGGGGACATTTCCTACGAGCAGTACTTC. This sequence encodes CSVEGDISYEQYF.

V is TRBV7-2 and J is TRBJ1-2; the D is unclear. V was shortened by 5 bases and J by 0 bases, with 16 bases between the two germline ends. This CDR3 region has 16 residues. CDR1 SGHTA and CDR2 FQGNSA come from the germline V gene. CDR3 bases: TGTGCCAGCAGCCCACCCGGATCCGGATCTAACTATGGCTACACCTTC. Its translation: CASSPPGSGSNYGYTF.

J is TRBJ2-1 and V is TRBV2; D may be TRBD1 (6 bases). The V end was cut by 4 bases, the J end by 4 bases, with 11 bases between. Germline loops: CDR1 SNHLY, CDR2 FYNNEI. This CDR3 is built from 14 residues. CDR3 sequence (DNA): TGTGCCAGCAGTGTGGAGACAGGTTACAATGAGCAGTTCTTC. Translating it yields CASSVETGYNEQFF.

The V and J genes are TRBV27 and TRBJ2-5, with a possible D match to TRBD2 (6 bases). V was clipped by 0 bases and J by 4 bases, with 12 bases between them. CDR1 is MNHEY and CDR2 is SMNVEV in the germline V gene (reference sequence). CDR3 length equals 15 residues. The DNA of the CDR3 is TGTGCCAGCAGTTTATCGGGGGGTGGGGCAGAGACCCAGTACTTC. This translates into CASSLSGGGAETQYF.

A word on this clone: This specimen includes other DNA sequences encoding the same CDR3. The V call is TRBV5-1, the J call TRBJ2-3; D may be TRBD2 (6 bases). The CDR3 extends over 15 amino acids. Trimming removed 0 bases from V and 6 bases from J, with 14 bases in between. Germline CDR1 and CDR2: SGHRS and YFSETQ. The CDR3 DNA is TGCGCCAGCAGCTTGGCAGGGCGGGGAACCGATACGCAGTATTTT. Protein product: CASSLAGRGTDTQYF.

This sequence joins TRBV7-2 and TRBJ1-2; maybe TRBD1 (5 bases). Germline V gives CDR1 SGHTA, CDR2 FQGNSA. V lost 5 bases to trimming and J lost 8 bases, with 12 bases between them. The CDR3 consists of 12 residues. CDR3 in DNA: TGTGCCAGCAGCACGGGACTTTTGGGCTACACCTTC. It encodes CASSTGLLGYTF. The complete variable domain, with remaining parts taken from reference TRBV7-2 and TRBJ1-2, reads GAGVSQSPSNKVTEKGKDVELRCDPISGHTALYWYRQSLGQGLEFLIYFQGNSAPDKSGLPSDRFSAERTGGSVSTLTIQRTQQEDSAVYLCASSTGLLGYTFGSGTRLTVV.

In DNA, the CDR3 is TGTGCCAGCAGTTTATGGGGGTTCTCCTACGAGCAGTACTTC. Its protein is CASSLWGFSYEQYF. The chain is built from TRBV27 and TRBJ2-7; D could derive from TRBD1 or TRBD2 (5 bases each). The CDR3 contains 14 residues. Trimming left V 1 base short and J 0 bases short, with 7 bases between. CDR1 is MNHEY, CDR2 SMNVEV, per germline (reference sequence).

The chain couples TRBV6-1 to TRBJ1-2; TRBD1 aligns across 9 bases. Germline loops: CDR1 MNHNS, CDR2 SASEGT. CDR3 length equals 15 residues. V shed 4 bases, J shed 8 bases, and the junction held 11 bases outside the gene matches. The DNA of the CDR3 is TGTGCCAGCAGTGTGGACAGGGGCGGTGTGGTCGGCTACACCTTC. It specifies CASSVDRGGVVGYTF.

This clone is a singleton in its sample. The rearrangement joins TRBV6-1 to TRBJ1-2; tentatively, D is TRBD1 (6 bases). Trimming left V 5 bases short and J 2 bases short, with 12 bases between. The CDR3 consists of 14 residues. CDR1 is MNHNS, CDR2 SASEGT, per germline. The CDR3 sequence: CASSPKDSNYGYTF. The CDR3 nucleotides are TGTGCCAGCAGTCCTAAGGACAGCAACTATGGCTACACCTTC.

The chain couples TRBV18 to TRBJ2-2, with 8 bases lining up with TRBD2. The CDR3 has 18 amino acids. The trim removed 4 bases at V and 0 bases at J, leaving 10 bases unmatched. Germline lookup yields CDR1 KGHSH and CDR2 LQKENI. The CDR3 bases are TGTGCCAGCTCACACAAAGATCTAGCGGGCTCGAACACCGGGGAGCTGTTTTTT. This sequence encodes CASSHKDLAGSNTGELFF.

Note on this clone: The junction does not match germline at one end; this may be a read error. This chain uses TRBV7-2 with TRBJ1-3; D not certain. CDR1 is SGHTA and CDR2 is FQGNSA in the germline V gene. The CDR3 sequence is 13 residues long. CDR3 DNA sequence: TGTGCCAGCAGCCTAGCAACTGGAAACACCATATATTTT. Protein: CASSLATGNTIYF.

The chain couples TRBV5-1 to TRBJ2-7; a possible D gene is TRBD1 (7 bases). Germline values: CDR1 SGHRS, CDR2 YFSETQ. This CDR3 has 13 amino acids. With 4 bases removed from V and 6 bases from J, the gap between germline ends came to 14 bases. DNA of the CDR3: TGCGCCAGCAGCGCGGGACAGTTTCGCGAGCAGTACTTC. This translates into CASSAGQFREQYF.

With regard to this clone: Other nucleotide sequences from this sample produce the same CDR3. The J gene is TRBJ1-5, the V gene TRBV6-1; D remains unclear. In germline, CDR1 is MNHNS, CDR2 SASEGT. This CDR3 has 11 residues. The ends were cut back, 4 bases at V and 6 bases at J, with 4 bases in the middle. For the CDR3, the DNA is TGTGCCAGCAGTGGCGGTCAGCCCCAGCATTTT. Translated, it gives CASSGGQPQHF.

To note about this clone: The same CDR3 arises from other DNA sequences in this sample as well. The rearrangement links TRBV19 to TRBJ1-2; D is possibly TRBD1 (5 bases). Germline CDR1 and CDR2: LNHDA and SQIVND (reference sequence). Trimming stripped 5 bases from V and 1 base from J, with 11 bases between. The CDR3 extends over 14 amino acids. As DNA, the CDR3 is TGTGCCAGTAGTCCCGGGACCGGTAACTATGGCTACACCTTC. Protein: CASSPGTGNYGYTF.

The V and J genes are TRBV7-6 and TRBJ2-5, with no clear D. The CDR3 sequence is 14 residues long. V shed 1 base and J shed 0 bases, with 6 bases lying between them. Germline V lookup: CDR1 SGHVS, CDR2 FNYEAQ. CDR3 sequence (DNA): TGTGCCAGCAGCTTAGGGGTCCACCAAGAGACCCAGTACTTC. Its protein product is CASSLGVHQETQYF. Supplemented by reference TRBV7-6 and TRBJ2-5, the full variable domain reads GAGVSQSPRYKVTKRGQDVALRCDPISGHVSLYWYRQALGQGPEFLTYFNYEAQQDKSGLPNDRFSAERPEGSISTLTIQRTEQRDSAMYRCASSLGVHQETQYFGPGTRLLVL.

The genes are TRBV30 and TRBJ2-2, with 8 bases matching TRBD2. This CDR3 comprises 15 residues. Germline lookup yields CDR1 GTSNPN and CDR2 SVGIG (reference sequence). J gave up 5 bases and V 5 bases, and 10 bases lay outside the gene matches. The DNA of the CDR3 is TGTGCCTGGGGGTCTAGCGGGTTCAGAACCGGGGAGCTGTTTTTT. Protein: CAWGSSGFRTGELFF.

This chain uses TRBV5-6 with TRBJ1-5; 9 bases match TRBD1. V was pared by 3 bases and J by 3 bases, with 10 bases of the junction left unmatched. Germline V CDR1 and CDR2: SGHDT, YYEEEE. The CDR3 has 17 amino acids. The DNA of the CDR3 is TGTGCCAGCAGCTCATGGGGGACAGGGAGTCCCAATCAGCCCCAGCATTTT. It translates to CASSSWGTGSPNQPQHF.

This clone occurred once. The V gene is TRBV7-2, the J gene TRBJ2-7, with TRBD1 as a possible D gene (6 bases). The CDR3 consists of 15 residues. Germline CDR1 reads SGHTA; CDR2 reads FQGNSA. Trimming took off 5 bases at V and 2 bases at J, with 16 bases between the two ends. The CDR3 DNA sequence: TGTGCCAGCAGCCTTACCGGGACATACACCTACGAGCAGTACTTC. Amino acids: CASSLTGTYTYEQYF.

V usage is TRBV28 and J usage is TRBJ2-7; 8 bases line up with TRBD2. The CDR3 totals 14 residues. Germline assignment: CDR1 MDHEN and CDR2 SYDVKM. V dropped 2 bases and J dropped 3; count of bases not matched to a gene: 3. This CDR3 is CASSLAGGLYEQYF. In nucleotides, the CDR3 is TGTGCCAGCAGTTTAGCGGGGGGCCTCTACGAGCAGTACTTC.

The CDR3 here is CASSVVSGGTGELFF. CDR3 nucleotides: TGTGCCAGCAGCGTAGTTTCTGGCGGTACCGGGGAGCTGTTTTTT. V usage is TRBV9 and J usage is TRBJ2-2; D unresolved. Trimming took 0 bases from V and 5 from J, leaving 11 bases between them. In germline, CDR1 is SGDLS, CDR2 YYNGEE. The CDR3 spans 15 residues.

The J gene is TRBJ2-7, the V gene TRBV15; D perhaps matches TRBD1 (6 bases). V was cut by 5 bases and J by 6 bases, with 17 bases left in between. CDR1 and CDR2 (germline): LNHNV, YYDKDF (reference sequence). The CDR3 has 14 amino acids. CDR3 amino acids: CATSVRSGVGEQYF. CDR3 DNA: TGTGCCACCAGCGTACGTTCAGGGGTCGGCGAGCAGTACTTC.

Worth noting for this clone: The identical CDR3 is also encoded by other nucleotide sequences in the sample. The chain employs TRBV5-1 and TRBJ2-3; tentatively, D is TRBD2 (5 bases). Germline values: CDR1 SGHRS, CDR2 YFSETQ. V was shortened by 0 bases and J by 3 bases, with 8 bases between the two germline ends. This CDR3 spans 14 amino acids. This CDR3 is CASSLGGGTDTQYF. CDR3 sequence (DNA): TGCGCCAGCAGCTTGGGAGGCGGGACAGATACGCAGTATTTT.

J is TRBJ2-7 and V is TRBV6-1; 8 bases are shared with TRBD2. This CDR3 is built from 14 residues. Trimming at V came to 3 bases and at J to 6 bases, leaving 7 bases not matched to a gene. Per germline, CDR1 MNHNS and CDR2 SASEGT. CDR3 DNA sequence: TGTGCCAGCAGTGATTTTAGCGGGAATTTCGAGCAGTACTTC. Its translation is CASSDFSGNFEQYF.

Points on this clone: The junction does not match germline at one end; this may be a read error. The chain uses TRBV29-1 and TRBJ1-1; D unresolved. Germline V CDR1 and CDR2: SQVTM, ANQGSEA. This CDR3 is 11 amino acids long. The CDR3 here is CSVRPNTGAFF. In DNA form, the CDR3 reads TGCAGCGTTCGTCCGAACACTGGAGCTTTCTTT.

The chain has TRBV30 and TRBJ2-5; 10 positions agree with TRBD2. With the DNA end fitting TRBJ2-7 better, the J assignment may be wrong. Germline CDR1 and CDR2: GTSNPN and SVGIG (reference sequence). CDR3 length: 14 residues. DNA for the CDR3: TGTGCCTGGAGTCCCGGGACTAGCGAAACCGAGCAGTACTTC. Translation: CAWSPGTSETEQYF.

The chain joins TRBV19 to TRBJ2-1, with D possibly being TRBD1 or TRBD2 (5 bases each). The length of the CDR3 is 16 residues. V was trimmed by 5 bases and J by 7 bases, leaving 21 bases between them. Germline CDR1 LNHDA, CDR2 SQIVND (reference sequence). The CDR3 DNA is TGTGCCAGTAGTCGTTCGGGGCAGGGCGGCCTAAATGAGCAGTTCTTC. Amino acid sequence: CASSRSGQGGLNEQFF.

This CDR3 reads CASSHSGRAPNEQFF. In DNA form, the CDR3 reads TGTGCCAGCAGCCATAGCGGGAGGGCCCCGAATGAGCAGTTCTTC. The chain links TRBV5-4 to TRBJ2-1; TRBD2 agrees at 11 bases. With 4 bases clipped from V and 7 bases from J, the junction kept 7 bases outside the gene matches. CDR1 and CDR2 from the germline V gene are SGHNT and YYREEE (reference sequence). The CDR3 sequence is 15 residues long.

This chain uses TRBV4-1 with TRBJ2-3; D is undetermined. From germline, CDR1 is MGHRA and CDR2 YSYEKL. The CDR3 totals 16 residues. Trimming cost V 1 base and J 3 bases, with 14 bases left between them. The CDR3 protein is CASSQGTIGVTDTQYF. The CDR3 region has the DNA TGCGCCAGCAGCCAAGGAACTATCGGAGTAACAGATACGCAGTATTTT.

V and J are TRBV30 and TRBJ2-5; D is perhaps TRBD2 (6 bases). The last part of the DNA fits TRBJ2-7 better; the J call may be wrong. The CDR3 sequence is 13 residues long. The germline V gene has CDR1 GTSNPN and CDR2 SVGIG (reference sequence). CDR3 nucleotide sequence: TGTGCCTGGAGTCGCGGGGAGGTCTACGAGCAGTACTTC. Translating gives CAWSRGEVYEQYF.

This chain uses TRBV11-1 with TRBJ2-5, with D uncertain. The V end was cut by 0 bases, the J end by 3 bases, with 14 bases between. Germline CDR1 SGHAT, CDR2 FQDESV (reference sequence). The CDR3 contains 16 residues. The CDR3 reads CASSLAELSGKETQYF. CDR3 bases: TGTGCCAGCAGCTTAGCGGAACTCTCTGGAAAAGAGACCCAGTACTTC.